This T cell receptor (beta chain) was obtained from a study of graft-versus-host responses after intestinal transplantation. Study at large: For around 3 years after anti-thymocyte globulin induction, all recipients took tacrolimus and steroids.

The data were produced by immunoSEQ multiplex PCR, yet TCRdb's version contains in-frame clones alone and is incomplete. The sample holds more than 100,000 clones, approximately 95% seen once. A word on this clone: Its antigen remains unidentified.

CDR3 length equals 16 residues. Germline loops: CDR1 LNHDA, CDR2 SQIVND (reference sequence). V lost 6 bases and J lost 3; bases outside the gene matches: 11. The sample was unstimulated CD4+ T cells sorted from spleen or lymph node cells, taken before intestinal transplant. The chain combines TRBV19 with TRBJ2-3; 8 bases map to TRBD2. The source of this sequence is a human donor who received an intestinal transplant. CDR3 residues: CASSLTAGVVTDTQYF. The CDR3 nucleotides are TGTGCCAGTAGCCTCACAGCGGGAGTCGTAACAGATACGCAGTATTTT.